This T cell receptor (beta chain) was sequenced in a study of cytotoxic CD8 clonotypes in ibrutinib-treated CLL. As for the study in general: Response samples followed a median around 11 months of treatment, range 6 to 36.

Trimming took 7 bases from V and 0 from J, leaving 9 bases between them. The CDR3 is made up of 13 amino acids. Germline loops: CDR1 LNHDA, CDR2 SQIVND (reference sequence). In regard to this clone: Its cognate antigen is unknown.

Findings of the study overall: Baseline clonality, higher than in age-matched healthy donors, tracked circulating CD8+ T-cell counts. Few clonotypes were public, and these shrank or held steady under treatment.

The planned depth of sequencing spanned 1 in 200,000 to 1 in 1 million T cells. Sequencing was performed with immunoSEQ multiplex PCR; in TCRdb, only in-frame clones are kept and a portion is missing. The sample carries 40,000 to 55,000 clones, around four fifths recorded once. The specimen comprised PBMCs, sampled after 24 months of ibrutinib treatment. The receptor was derived from a human donor with chronic lymphocytic leukemia. V usage is TRBV19 and J usage is TRBJ1-1, with D unclear. CDR3 nucleotides: TGTGCCAGTAAGGTCACCCTGAACACTGAAGCTTTCTTT. This sequence encodes CASKVTLNTEAFF.